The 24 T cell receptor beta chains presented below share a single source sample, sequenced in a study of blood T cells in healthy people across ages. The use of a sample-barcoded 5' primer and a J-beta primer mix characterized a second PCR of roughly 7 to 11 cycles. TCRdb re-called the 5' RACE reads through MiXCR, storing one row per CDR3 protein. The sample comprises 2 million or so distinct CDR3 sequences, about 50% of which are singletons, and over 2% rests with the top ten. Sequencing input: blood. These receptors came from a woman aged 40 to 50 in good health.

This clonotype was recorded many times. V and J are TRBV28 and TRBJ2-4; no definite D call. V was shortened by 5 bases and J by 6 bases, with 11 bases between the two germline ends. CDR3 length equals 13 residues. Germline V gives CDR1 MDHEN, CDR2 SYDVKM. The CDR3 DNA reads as TGTGCCAGCAGTGTCCCGGATGGAAACATTCAGTACTTC. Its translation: CASSVPDGNIQYF.

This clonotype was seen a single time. CDR3 nucleotides: TGCAGTCATAACTCGGGACTAGCGGGCTACGAGCAGTACTTC. Protein: CSHNSGLAGYEQYF. This chain uses TRBV20-1 with TRBJ2-5; TRBD2 matches 12 bases. The last part of the DNA fits TRBJ2-7 better; the J call may be wrong. The V gene's germline CDR1 is DFQATT and CDR2 SNEGSKA (reference sequence). The CDR3 spans 14 residues.

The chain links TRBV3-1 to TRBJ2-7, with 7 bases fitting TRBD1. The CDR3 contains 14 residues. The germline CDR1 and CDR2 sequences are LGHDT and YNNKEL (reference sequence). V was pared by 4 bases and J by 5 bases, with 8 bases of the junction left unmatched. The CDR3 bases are TGTGCCAGCAGCCCCGACAGGGTTCGGGACGAGCAGTACTTC. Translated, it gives CASSPDRVRDEQYF.

CDR3 DNA: TGTGCCAGCAGCCCCGGGACAGGGGGCACCGTCCAAGAGACCCAGTACTTC. Its translation: CASSPGTGGTVQETQYF. J is TRBJ2-7 and V is TRBV7-9; TRBD1 aligns across 12 bases. The J call may be in error: the DNA end matches TRBJ2-5 better. The CDR3 contains 17 residues. CDR1 is SEHNR and CDR2 is FQNEAQ in the germline V gene (reference sequence).

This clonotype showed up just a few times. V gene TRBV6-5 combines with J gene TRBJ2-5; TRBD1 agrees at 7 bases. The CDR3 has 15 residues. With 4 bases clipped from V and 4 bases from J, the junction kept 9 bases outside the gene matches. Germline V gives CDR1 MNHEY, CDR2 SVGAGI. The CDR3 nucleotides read TGTGCCAGCAGTTCCCCGACAGGGCGGCTAGAGACCCAGTACTTC. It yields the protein CASSSPTGRLETQYF.

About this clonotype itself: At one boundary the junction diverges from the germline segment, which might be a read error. The CDR3 region has the DNA TGTGCCAGCTCAGCCGGGACCGCCACAGACACGCAGTATTTT. This encodes CASSAGTATDTQYF. This chain connects TRBV18 to TRBJ2-3; either TRBD1 or TRBD2 may fit D (5 bases each). The CDR3 spans 14 residues. From germline, CDR1 is KGHSH and CDR2 LQKENI. Filled out from reference TRBV18 and TRBJ2-3, the complete variable domain reads NAGVMQNPRHLVRRRGQEARLRCSPMKGHSHVYWYRQLPEEGLKFMVYLQKENIIDESGMPKERFSAEFPKEGPSILRIQQVVRGDSAAYFCASSAGTATDTQYFGPGTRLTVL.

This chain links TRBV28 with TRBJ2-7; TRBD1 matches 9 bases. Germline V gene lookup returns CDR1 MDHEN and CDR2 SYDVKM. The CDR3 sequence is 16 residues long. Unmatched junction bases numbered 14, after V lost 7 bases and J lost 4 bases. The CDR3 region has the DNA TGTGCCAGCACAGTTGGGGGGGGGACAGGGCTGTACGAGCAGTACTTC. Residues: CASTVGGGTGLYEQYF. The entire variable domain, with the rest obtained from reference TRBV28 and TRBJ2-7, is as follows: DVKVTQSSRYLVKRTGEKVFLECVQDMDHENMFWYRQDPGLGLRLIYFSYDVKMKEKGDIPEGYSVSREKKERFSLILESASTNQTSMYLCASTVGGGTGLYEQYFGPGTRLTVT.

The CDR3 DNA sequence: TGTGCCAGCAGCCAAGATAGGGGACACCACTACGAGCAGTACTTC. Encoded protein: CASSQDRGHHYEQYF. This rearrangement joins TRBV14 to TRBJ2-4; tentatively, D is TRBD1 (6 bases). The J call may be faulty, since TRBJ2-7 better matches the DNA end. The length of the CDR3 is 15 residues. From germline, CDR1 is SGHDN and CDR2 FVKESK.

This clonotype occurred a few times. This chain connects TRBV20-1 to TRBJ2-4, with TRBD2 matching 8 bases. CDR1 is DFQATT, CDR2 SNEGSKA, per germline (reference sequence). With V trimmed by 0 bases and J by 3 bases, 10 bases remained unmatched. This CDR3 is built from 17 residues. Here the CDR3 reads CSAREVSGGGHKNIQYF. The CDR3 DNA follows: TGCAGTGCTAGAGAGGTTTCTGGCGGGGGGCACAAAAACATTCAGTACTTC.

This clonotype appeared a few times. The CDR3 region is CASSAAGGWLETQYF. The CDR3 region has the DNA TGTGCCAGCAGTGCTGCAGGGGGCTGGTTAGAGACCCAGTACTTC. The V and J genes are TRBV6-1 and TRBJ2-5; 8 bases are shared with TRBD1. Per the germline V gene, CDR1 is MNHNS and CDR2 is SASEGT. This CDR3 comprises 15 residues. Trimming removed 4 bases from V and 4 bases from J; junction bases left unmatched: 8.

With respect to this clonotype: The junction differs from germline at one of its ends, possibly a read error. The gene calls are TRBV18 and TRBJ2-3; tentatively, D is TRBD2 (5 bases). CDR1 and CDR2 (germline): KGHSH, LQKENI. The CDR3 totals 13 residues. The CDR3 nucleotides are TGTGCCAGCTCACTTCGTCAACTAGATATGCAGTATTTT. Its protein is CASSLRQLDMQYF.

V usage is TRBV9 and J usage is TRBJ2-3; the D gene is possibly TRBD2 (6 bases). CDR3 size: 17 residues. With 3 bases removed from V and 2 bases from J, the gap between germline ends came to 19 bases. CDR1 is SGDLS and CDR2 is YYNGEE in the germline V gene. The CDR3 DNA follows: TGTGCCAGCAGCGAGGAGGAGGGACGAGTCGTCACAGATACGCAGTATTTT. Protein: CASSEEEGRVVTDTQYF.

CDR3 nucleotides: TGTGCCAGCAGCGTAGACCCAGCGGGGGGGCCGATGGATACGCAGTATTTT. Residues: CASSVDPAGGPMDTQYF. This chain links TRBV9 with TRBJ2-3; 10 bases are shared with TRBD2. V trimming: 0 bases; J trimming: 6 bases; junction bases outside the gene matches: 10. This CDR3 is built from 17 residues. From germline, CDR1 is SGDLS and CDR2 YYNGEE.

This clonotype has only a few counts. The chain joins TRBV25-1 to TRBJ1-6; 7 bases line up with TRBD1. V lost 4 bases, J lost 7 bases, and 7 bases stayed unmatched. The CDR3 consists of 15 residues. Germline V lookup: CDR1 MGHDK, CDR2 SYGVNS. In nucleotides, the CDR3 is TGTGCCAGCAGTGCCTGGGACAGCTACAATTCACCCCTCCACTTT. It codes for CASSAWDSYNSPLHF.

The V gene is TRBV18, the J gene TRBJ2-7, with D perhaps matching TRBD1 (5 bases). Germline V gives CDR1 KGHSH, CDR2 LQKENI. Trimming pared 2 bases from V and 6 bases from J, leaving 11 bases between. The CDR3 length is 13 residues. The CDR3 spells CASSPKGFGEQYF. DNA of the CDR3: TGTGCCAGCTCACCAAAGGGGTTCGGCGAGCAGTACTTC. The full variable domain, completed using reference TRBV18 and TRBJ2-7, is NAGVMQNPRHLVRRRGQEARLRCSPMKGHSHVYWYRQLPEEGLKFMVYLQKENIIDESGMPKERFSAEFPKEGPSILRIQQVVRGDSAAYFCASSPKGFGEQYFGPGTRLTVT.

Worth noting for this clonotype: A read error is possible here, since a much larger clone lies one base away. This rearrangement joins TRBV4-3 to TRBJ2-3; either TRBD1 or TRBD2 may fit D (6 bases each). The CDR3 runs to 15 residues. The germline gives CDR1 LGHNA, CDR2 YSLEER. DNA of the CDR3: TGCGCCAGCAGCCAAAGGGGGGTTGGAACAGATACGCGGTATTTT. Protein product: CASSQRGVGTDTRYF.

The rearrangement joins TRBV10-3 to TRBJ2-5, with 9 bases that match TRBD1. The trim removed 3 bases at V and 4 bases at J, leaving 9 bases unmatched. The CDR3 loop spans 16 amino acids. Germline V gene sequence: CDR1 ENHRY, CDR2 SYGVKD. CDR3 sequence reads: CAISDPTGGKRETQYF. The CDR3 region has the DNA TGTGCCATCAGTGACCCCACAGGGGGCAAGAGAGAGACCCAGTACTTC.

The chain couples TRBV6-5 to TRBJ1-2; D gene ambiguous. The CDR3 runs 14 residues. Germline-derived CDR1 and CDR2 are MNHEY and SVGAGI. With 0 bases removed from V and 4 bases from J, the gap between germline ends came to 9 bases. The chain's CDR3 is CASSYSQSRYGYTF. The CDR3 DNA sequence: TGTGCCAGCAGTTACTCGCAATCTCGCTATGGCTACACCTTC.

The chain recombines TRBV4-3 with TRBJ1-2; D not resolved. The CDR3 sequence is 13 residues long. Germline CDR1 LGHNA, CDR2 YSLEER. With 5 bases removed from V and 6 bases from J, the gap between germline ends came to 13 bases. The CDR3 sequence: CASSTRAGDGYTF. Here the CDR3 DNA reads TGCGCCAGCAGCACGCGGGCAGGCGATGGCTACACCTTC.

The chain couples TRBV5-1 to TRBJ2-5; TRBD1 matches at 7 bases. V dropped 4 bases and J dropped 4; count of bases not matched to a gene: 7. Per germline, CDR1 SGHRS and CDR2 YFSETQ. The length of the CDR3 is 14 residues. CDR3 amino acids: CASSPGQRTETQYF. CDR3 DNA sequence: TGCGCCAGCAGCCCGGGACAGAGAACAGAGACCCAGTACTTC.

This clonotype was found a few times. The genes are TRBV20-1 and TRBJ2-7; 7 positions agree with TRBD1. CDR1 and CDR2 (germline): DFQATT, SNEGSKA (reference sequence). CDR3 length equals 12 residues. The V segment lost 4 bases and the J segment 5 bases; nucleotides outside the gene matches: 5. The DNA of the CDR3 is TGCAGTGCTAACAGGGGCTATAACGAGCAGTACTTC. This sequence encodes CSANRGYNEQYF.

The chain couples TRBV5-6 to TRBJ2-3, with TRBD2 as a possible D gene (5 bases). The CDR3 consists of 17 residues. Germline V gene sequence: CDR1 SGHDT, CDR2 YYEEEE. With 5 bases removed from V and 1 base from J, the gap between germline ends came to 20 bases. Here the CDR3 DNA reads TGTGCCAGCAGTAACTGGAAGGACTCTGTACGCACAGATACGCAGTATTTT. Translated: CASSNWKDSVRTDTQYF. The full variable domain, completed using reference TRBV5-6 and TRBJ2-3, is DAGVTQSPTHLIKTRGQQVTLRCSPKSGHDTVSWYQQALGQGPQFIFQYYEEEERQRGNFPDRFSGHQFPNYSSELNVNALLLGDSALYLCASSNWKDSVRTDTQYFGPGTRLTVL.

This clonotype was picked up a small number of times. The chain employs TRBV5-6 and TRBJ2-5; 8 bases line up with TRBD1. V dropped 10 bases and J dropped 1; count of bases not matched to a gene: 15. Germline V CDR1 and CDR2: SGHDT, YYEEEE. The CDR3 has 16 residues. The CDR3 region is CASAQRDRLFQETQYF. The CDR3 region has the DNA TGTGCCTCAGCTCAAAGGGACAGGCTATTCCAAGAGACCCAGTACTTC.

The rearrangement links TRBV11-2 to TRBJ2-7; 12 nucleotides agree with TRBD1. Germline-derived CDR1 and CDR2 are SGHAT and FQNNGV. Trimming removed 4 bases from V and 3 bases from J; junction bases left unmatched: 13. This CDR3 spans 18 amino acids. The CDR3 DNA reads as TGTGCCAGCAGCTCAGCGTGGGGACAGGGGGCCGGGGTCTACGAGCAGTACTTC. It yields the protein CASSSAWGQGAGVYEQYF. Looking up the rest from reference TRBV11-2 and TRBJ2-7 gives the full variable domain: EAGVAQSPRYKIIEKRQSVAFWCNPISGHATLYWYQQILGQGPKLLIQFQNNGVVDDSQLPKDRFSAERLKGVDSTLKIQPAKLEDSAVYLCASSSAWGQGAGVYEQYFGPGTRLTVT.